The T cell receptor (beta chain) under discussion was sequenced for a study of T cell responses to AZD1222 COVID-19 vaccine (dated by TCRdb to 2020 to 2023). In terms of the full investigation: AZD1222 recipients whose second dose came at about 4 weeks and those whose second dose came at about 12 weeks were combined into one group, since spike-specific TCR depth and breadth did not differ between the two schedules. Enrollment into the trials was organized by age into subgroups of 18-55, 56-69 and 70-plus years, and those subgroups contained around 150, 28 and 57 TCR-sequenced participants, respectively. A total of 230 to 250 trial participants underwent TCR sequencing, of whom nearly 210 received two doses of AZD1222 and some 26 received two doses of the MenACWY control vaccine. General study outcomes and caveats: No day 14 peak-response samples were available, so repertoires were characterized only after the peak T cell response. After two AZD1222 doses, both the breadth and the depth of spike-specific TCRs were significantly higher than at day 0 and than in MenACWY recipients. Conclusions about previously exposed vaccinees were limited because only six AZD1222 recipients were SARS-CoV-2 seropositive at baseline. Vaccine-associated CD4 TCRs spanned the whole spike protein, with dominant responses in regions 160-218 and 743-854. In the small 56-69-year group, the increase in depth fell short of significance, most likely because of low power. Participants were mostly white British and included more females than males, and it was suggested by the authors that clonal diversity may have been underestimated. Reportedly, almost half of the unique spike-specific TCRs recognized epitopes lying outside the regions that are mutated in the B.1.351 and B.1.1.7 variants.

In the paper's terms, the time point label means: baseline before first vaccination. Vaccinee samples came from UK trials COV001 and COV002, including a single-blind randomized controlled phase 2/3 trial of AZD1222 (ChAdOx1 nCoV-19) in healthy adults. For TCRbeta chain sequencing, PBMC samples from trial participants were taken at day 0 and at day 28 after the second dose. This clone was picked up one time. There is no known antigen for this receptor. Base qualities are missing; no much larger clone stands one base away. The CDR3 regions of human TCRbeta chains were subjected to immunosequencing. Under the source paper's analysis protocol: Repertoire TCRs were checked for matches against a reference library of SARS-CoV-2-specific TCRs that had been generated using the MIRA antigen-specificity platform. Breadth was defined as the fraction of unique TCRs that were SARS-CoV-2-associated. Depth was defined as the fraction of total T cells that were SARS-CoV-2-associated. Using the MIRA data, every spike-specific TCR was mapped to the spike region that the TCR reacted to and assigned to either a CD4 or a CD8 class. Log10-transformed breadth and depth values were compared by one-way ANOVA with Sidak's multiple comparisons tests. TCRdb carries this immuneACCESS record with in-frame sequences only. Its versions omit some clonotypes, under half of them owing to an unresolved V gene in the studies checked, with the rest unexplained. V, J and clone size reflect that table, while D and trimming were determined from the DNA. Here the sample has some 120,000 clones; around nine tenths occur a single time. The ten most abundant clones make up under 35% of the sample.

The CDR3 covers 12 residues, taking in both the cysteine and the phenylalanine. CDR3 DNA is the only sequence kept; it has 36 bases, read in frame from the first base. CDR1 KGHDR and CDR2 SFDVKD are derived from the germline V gene. V drops 5 bases and J drops 5 bases, leaving 5 bases in between. Sequenced material: peripheral blood, taken on day 0 of AZD1222 vaccination. The TCR sequence derives from an adult in good health. In this chain, TRBV24-1 is recombined with TRBJ2-2; no D gene is confidently identified. At the DNA level, the sequence is TGTGCCACCAGTGCCGTGACCGGGGAGCTGTTTTTT. Translation gives CATSAVTGELFF.